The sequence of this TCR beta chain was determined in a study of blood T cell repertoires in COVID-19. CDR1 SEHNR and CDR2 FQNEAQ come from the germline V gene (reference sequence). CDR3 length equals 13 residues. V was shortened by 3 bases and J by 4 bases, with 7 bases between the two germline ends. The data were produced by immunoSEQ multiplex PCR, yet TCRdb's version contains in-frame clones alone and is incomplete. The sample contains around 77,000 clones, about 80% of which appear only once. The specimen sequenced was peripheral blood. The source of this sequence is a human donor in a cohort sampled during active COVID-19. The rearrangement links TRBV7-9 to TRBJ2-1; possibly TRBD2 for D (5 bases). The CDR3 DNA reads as TGTGCCAGCAGCTTTGGGGAGTACAATGAGCAGTTCTTC. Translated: CASSFGEYNEQFF.